This is a list of T cell receptor beta chains from one sample in a study of neurological immune-mediated disorders. Using its own MiXCR run on the 5' RACE reads, TCRdb lists one record per CDR3 protein. The data hold about 43,000 distinct CDR3 sequences, with about an eighth observed a single time. Sequencing input: PBMCs. The receptors shown here come from a female donor in good health. CDR3s include the opening cysteine and the closing phenylalanine or tryptophan. The D gene is left open where the match is weak. Clone sizes are shown as once, few, many, or a class for an expanded clone.

>TRBJ1-1|TRBV20-1|16|NA|many
CSATPSGKGLNTEAFF
TGCAGTGCTACCCCTTCCGGGAAAGGACTTAACACTGAAGCTTTCTTT
>TRBJ2-1|TRBV11-1|15|TRBD2|many
CASSTLAGGPEEQFF
TGTGCCAGCAGCACACTAGCGGGGGGGCCGGAAGAGCAGTTCTTC
>TRBJ2-1|TRBV12-3/TRBV12-4|14|TRBD2|many
CASRVAGGNNEQFF
TGTGCCAGCAGGGTAGCGGGAGGGAACAATGAGCAGTTCTTC
>TRBJ2-5|TRBV5-1|15|TRBD2|many
CASSTSGGNQETQYF
TGCGCCAGCAGCACTAGCGGGGGGAACCAAGAGACCCAGTACTTC
>TRBJ2-3|TRBV20-1|10|NA|many
CSPLRDTQYF
TGCAGCCCTCTCAGGGATACGCAGTATTTT
>TRBJ2-1|TRBV9|18|NA|many
CASSAVAHGVGLYNEQFF
TGTGCCAGCAGCGCGGTAGCCCATGGAGTGGGTCTCTACAATGAGCAGTTCTTC
>TRBJ2-3|TRBV15|19|TRBD2|many
CATSRDRSQTSGSTDTQYF
TGTGCCACCAGCAGAGATCGCTCCCAGACTAGCGGAAGCACAGATACGCAGTATTTT
>TRBJ1-2|TRBV29-1|14|TRBD1|many
CSVELQGIGYGYTF
TGCAGCGTTGAGTTACAGGGGATTGGCTATGGCTACACCTTC
>TRBJ1-1|TRBV5-1|14|NA|many
CASSLLQIGAEAFF
TGCGCCAGCAGCTTGTTGCAGATTGGAGCTGAAGCTTTCTTT
>TRBJ2-3|TRBV5-1|16|NA|many
CASSLVLGVGTDTQYF
TGCGCCAGCAGCTTGGTTCTCGGCGTGGGCACAGATACGCAGTATTTT
>TRBJ2-3|TRBV6-5|16|NA|many
CASSYSSGMGGDTQYF
TGTGCCAGCAGTTACTCTTCCGGGATGGGGGGAGATACGCAGTATTTT
>TRBJ1-1|TRBV4-1|18|NA|many
CASSPRFATVGGDTEAFF
TGCGCCAGCAGCCCACGATTCGCTACCGTCGGGGGGGACACTGAAGCTTTCTTT
>TRBJ2-1|TRBV18|15|TRBD2|many
CASSLTSQRGDEQFF
TGTGCCAGCTCACTGACTAGCCAACGGGGTGATGAGCAGTTCTTC
>TRBJ2-6|TRBV6-2/TRBV6-3|19|TRBD2|many
CASSYSYERGGSGANVLTF
TGTGCCAGCAGTTACTCTTATGAGCGGGGGGGCTCTGGGGCCAACGTCCTGACTTTC
>TRBJ2-1|TRBV25-1|14|NA|many
CASSPWGDYNEQFF
TGTGCCAGCAGCCCCTGGGGGGACTACAATGAGCAGTTCTTC
>TRBJ2-1|TRBV7-3|12|NA|many
CASSSGTNEQFF
TGTGCCAGCAGCTCCGGGACGAATGAGCAGTTCTTC
>TRBJ2-7|TRBV10-1|15|NA|many
CASSEGTAATYEQYF
TGCGCCAGCAGTGAAGGTACAGCGGCTACCTACGAGCAGTACTTC
>TRBJ2-7|TRBV6-6|18|TRBD1|many
CASSYDRGRLTSSYEQYF
TGTGCCAGCAGTTACGACAGGGGCCGACTAACGAGCTCCTACGAGCAGTACTTC
>TRBJ2-5|TRBV20-1|14|NA|many
CSAREGAEQETQYF
TGCAGTGCTAGAGAGGGGGCGGAGCAAGAGACCCAGTACTTC
>TRBJ2-1|TRBV11-2|20|TRBD2|many
CASSLVAGLAGEGGDNEQFF
TGTGCCAGCAGCTTAGTGGCGGGACTAGCGGGAGAGGGGGGCGACAATGAGCAGTTCTTC